This is a list of T cell receptor beta chains from one sample in a study of shared clonotypes between healthy human individuals. The assay was immunoSEQ multiplex PCR, and TCRdb's table has in-frame clones only and misses some. The table shows some 1 million clones, with roughly 80% occurring only once. Input material: memory CD4+ T cells sorted from blood. The receptor set was obtained from a man in his late teens or twenties in good health. The CDR3 runs from the conserved cysteine through the conserved F or W. A D gene is named only where the DNA matches it firmly. Clone size appears in some rows only: once, few, many, or a class for an expanded clone.

>NA|NA|TRBV19|TRBJ1-4
TGTGCCAGTAGTATTGGGGGACTAAATGAAAAACTGTTTTTT
CASSIGGLNEKLFF
>TRBD1|NA|TRBV28|TRBJ1-5
TGTGCCAGCAGTCCCGCTTCCCTCCAGGGGGCGGACAATCAGCCCCAGCATTTT
CASSPASLQGADNQPQHF
>NA|NA|TRBV6-1|TRBJ2-1
TGTGCCAGCAAGGCGGGGGCCTCCTACAATGAGCAGTTCTTC
CASKAGASYNEQFF
>NA|NA|TRBV16|TRBJ2-7
TGTGCCAGCAGCCCGGTCCGTGGAACAAACGAGCAGTACTTC
CASSPVRGTNEQYF
>TRBD2|NA|TRBV5-1|TRBJ2-5
TGCGCCAGCAGCGCCGGAGCGGGGGCCCAAGAGACCCAGTACTTC
CASSAGAGAQETQYF
>NA|NA|TRBV6-1|TRBJ2-7
TGTGCCAGCAGTGACTCTTCAGGAATCTACGAGCAGTACTTC
CASSDSSGIYEQYF
>NA|NA|TRBV6-6|TRBJ2-2
TGTGCCAGCAGCCTGGACAGAAACACCGGGGAGCTGTTTTTT
CASSLDRNTGELFF
>TRBD2|NA|TRBV5-1|TRBJ2-7
TGCGCCAGCAGCTTTAGCGGGGGAATCTCCTACGAGCAGTACTTC
CASSFSGGISYEQYF
>TRBD2|NA|TRBV10-3|TRBJ2-3
TGTGCCATCAGTGGACTAGCGGGGCCAGATACGCAGTATTTT
CAISGLAGPDTQYF
>NA|NA|TRBV27|TRBJ2-4
TGTGCCAGCAGTTTATACGGAGGGTATCCCAAAAACATTCAGTACTTC
CASSLYGGYPKNIQYF
>TRBD1|once|TRBV5-1|TRBJ2-7
TGCGCCAGCAGCTGGGGACAGGGGATCTACGAGCAGTACTTC
CASSWGQGIYEQYF
>NA|NA|TRBV5-1|TRBJ2-2
TGCGCCAGCAGCTTCAACAGGGCCGACACCGGGGAGCTGTTTTTT
CASSFNRADTGELFF
>NA|NA|TRBV9|TRBJ2-6
TGTGCCAGCAGCGGACTGAAGCTCGGGGCCAACGTCCTGACTTTC
CASSGLKLGANVLTF
>NA|few|TRBV11-2|TRBJ1-1
TGTGCCAGCAGCTCTTCTGACATGAACACTGAAGCTTTCTTT
CASSSSDMNTEAFF
>TRBD1|NA|TRBV5-1|TRBJ2-1
TGCGCCAGCACCCAGACCGGGACAGGGGATAATGAGCAGTTCTTC
CASTQTGTGDNEQFF
>NA|NA|TRBV2|TRBJ2-2
TGTGCCAGCAAATACGAGGCTTCGAACACCGGGGAGCTGTTTTTT
CASKYEASNTGELFF
>NA|NA|TRBV7-9|TRBJ2-1
TGTGCCAGCAGCTTCTCCCAGGGTGATGAGCAGTTCTTC
CASSFSQGDEQFF
>TRBD1|NA|TRBV5-4|TRBJ2-1
TGTGCCAGCAGCCCCCCTGGGACAGGGAACTACAATGAGCAGTTCTTC
CASSPPGTGNYNEQFF
>NA|NA|TRBV11-3|TRBJ1-1
TGTGCCAGCAGCTTGGGTACCTCCGGGGGCACTGAAGCTTTCTTT
CASSLGTSGGTEAFF
>TRBD1|NA|TRBV6-1|TRBJ2-7
TGTGCCAGCAGTCCGTCGGGACAGGGCTACGAGCAGTACTTC
CASSPSGQGYEQYF
>NA|NA|TRBV21-1|TRBJ1-2
TGTGCCAGCAGCCCCCGCGCAGTGGCCTATGGCTACACCTTC
CASSPRAVAYGYTF
>TRBD2|NA|TRBV19|TRBJ2-7
TGTGCCAGTAGTATAACAGCGGGGGGGCCCTACGAGCAGTACTTC
CASSITAGGPYEQYF
>TRBD2|few|TRBV2|TRBJ2-1
TGTGCCAGCAGTCTCTCTAGCGGGGGGCTTCATGAGCAGTTCTTC
CASSLSSGGLHEQFF
>NA|once|TRBV30|TRBJ2-1
TGTGCCTGGAGAGGTTCCGCAAGAGAGCAGTTCTTC
CAWRGSAREQFF
>NA|NA|TRBV5-4|TRBJ2-3
TGTGCCAGCAGCTTGGCTTGGACGGGGAGCACAGATACGCAGTATTTT
CASSLAWTGSTDTQYF
>NA|NA|TRBV28|TRBJ2-1
TGTGCCAGCATTGGGGGGCTGAGCTCCTACAATGAGCAGTTCTTC
CASIGGLSSYNEQFF
>NA|NA|TRBV19|TRBJ1-6
TGTGCCAGTTCCTGGGGGGAAGGATATTCACCCCTCCACTTT
CASSWGEGYSPLHF